These 28 T cell receptor beta chains were all obtained from the same sample, sequenced in a study of T-cell reconstitution after alpha-beta-depleted transplantation in children. Study-level findings and limits: Among T cells one year after transplant, newly produced cells accounted for most counts and diversity.

Unique molecular identifiers were incorporated into the prepared TCRbeta library. TCRdb reanalysed the PCR reads using MiXCR and keeps one entry per CDR3 protein. This sample yields a few hundred thousand distinct CDR3 sequences, of which roughly 7.8% are seen a single time; around 9.8% belongs to the top ten. The antigens for these receptors are not known. The sample consisted of peripheral blood, taken 360 days after TCRalphabeta/CD19-depleted stem cell transplant. Source of these receptors: a female patient younger than 10 who had a stem cell transplant for Fanconi anemia, so the T cells may come from the graft donor.

This clonotype has only a few counts. The V call is TRBV28, the J call TRBJ1-2; a possible D gene is TRBD1 (6 bases). The germline CDR1 and CDR2 sequences are MDHEN and SYDVKM. With 3 bases removed from V and 4 bases from J, the gap between germline ends came to 12 bases. This CDR3 is 14 amino acids long. For the CDR3, the DNA is TGTGCCAGCAGTTTTGGGGGGGCGATCTATGGCTACACCTTC. Translating gives CASSFGGAIYGYTF.

This clonotype occurred many times. V usage is TRBV5-6 and J usage is TRBJ2-3; D is unresolved. This CDR3 is 15 amino acids long. Germline CDR1 reads SGHDT; CDR2 reads YYEEEE. Trimming took 5 bases from V and 0 from J, leaving 13 bases between them. CDR3 amino acids: CASSQDGPSTDTQYF. CDR3 DNA sequence: TGTGCCAGCAGTCAAGACGGGCCCAGCACAGATACGCAGTATTTT.

This clonotype was counted many times. CDR3 DNA: TGTGCCAGCAGTTACGAACGGGGGAACACTGAAGCTTTCTTT. This translates into CASSYERGNTEAFF. The genes are TRBV6-5 and TRBJ1-1; D not certain. The CDR3 spans 14 residues. Germline V CDR1 and CDR2: MNHEY, SVGAGI. With 2 bases removed from V and 1 base from J, the gap between germline ends came to 8 bases.

This clonotype was observed a handful of times. This chain joins TRBV7-9 and TRBJ1-4; D unresolved. Deletions cut 1 base from V and 7 bases from J, with 10 bases between. The germline V gene has CDR1 SEHNR and CDR2 FQNEAQ (reference sequence). The CDR3 totals 14 residues. CDR3 sequence: CASSLGAGTEKLFF. As DNA, the CDR3 is TGTGCCAGCAGCTTAGGGGCAGGAACTGAAAAACTGTTTTTT.

This clonotype was picked up many times. The rearrangement links TRBV7-8 to TRBJ2-2; 11 nucleotides align to TRBD2. The CDR3 is made up of 20 amino acids. The germline gives CDR1 SGHVS, CDR2 FQNEAQ. V was clipped by 2 bases and J by 0 bases; unmatched bases: 11. The CDR3 region has the DNA TGTGCCAGCAGCTTAAGAGGTAGCGGGGGGGCAGAGACGAACACCGGGGAGCTGTTTTTT. This translates into CASSLRGSGGAETNTGELFF.

This clonotype showed up many times. The J gene is TRBJ1-2, the V gene TRBV7-2; D is uncertain. The CDR3 runs 16 residues. Trimming stripped 5 bases from V and 3 bases from J, with 19 bases between. CDR1 SGHTA and CDR2 FQGNSA come from the germline V gene. The CDR3 nucleotides read TGTGCCAGCAGCCAAAGGACTGGAGGGCTCCACTATGGCTACACCTTC. This codes for CASSQRTGGLHYGYTF.

This clonotype was observed at least ten times. The chain has TRBV11-1 and TRBJ2-6; TRBD1 is a possible D gene (5 bases). Trimming left V 2 bases short and J 0 bases short, with 14 bases between. This CDR3 has 18 amino acids. The germline V gene has CDR1 SGHAT and CDR2 FQDESV (reference sequence). The CDR3 DNA sequence: TGTGCCAGCAGCTTATCCAACAGGTTGAGCTCTGGGGCCAACGTCCTGACTTTC. This sequence encodes CASSLSNRLSSGANVLTF.

The chain uses TRBV10-1 and TRBJ2-1, with 7 bases fitting TRBD2. The germline V gene has CDR1 WNHNN and CDR2 SYGVQD (reference sequence). V shed 2 bases, J shed 7 bases, and the junction held 8 bases outside the gene matches. The CDR3 runs 15 residues. The CDR3 reads CASSEIGVGRNEQFF. The CDR3 coding sequence is TGCGCCAGCAGTGAGATCGGGGTCGGGAGGAATGAGCAGTTCTTC.

This clonotype showed up just a few times. The chain has TRBV27 and TRBJ1-2; no reliable D call. The CDR3 has 15 residues. Germline V gene sequence: CDR1 MNHEY, CDR2 SMNVEV (reference sequence). V gave up 1 base and J gave up 6 bases, with 15 bases separating them. In nucleotides, the CDR3 is TGTGCCAGCAGTTTATTGGGGTCGCAGAGGGATGGCTACACCTTC. Translation: CASSLLGSQRDGYTF.

This clonotype came up a few times. This chain links TRBV7-9 with TRBJ1-2; 8 bases agree with TRBD1. The CDR3 covers 13 residues. The germline gives CDR1 SEHNR, CDR2 FQNEAQ (reference sequence). Unmatched junction bases numbered 8, after V lost 6 bases and J lost 8 bases. CDR3 nucleotide sequence: TGTGCCAGCAGTCCTCAGGGGGCGCAGGGCTACACCTTC. This sequence encodes CASSPQGAQGYTF.

This chain links TRBV11-2 with TRBJ1-2; possibly TRBD1 for D (5 bases). The CDR3 totals 13 residues. Germline V gives CDR1 SGHAT, CDR2 FQNNGV. V was shortened by 4 bases and J by 4 bases, with 10 bases between the two germline ends. The CDR3 nucleotides are TGTGCCAGCAGCTCCCGACAGACCTATGGCTACACCTTC. Amino acids: CASSSRQTYGYTF. The full variable domain, in which reference TRBV11-2 and TRBJ1-2 provide the parts outside the CDR3, is EAGVAQSPRYKIIEKRQSVAFWCNPISGHATLYWYQQILGQGPKLLIQFQNNGVVDDSQLPKDRFSAERLKGVDSTLKIQPAKLEDSAVYLCASSSRQTYGYTFGSGTRLTVV.

This clonotype occurred many times. The chain employs TRBV5-6 and TRBJ2-7; 9 bases agree with TRBD2. This CDR3 is 16 amino acids long. The V segment lost 0 bases and the J segment 0 bases; nucleotides outside the gene matches: 4. Germline CDR1 reads SGHDT; CDR2 reads YYEEEE. The CDR3 nucleotides are TGTGCCAGCAGCTTGGGACTAGCGGATTACTCCTACGAGCAGTACTTC. Amino acids: CASSLGLADYSYEQYF.

The chain recombines TRBV4-3 with TRBJ1-4, with TRBD1 matching 7 bases. V shed 1 base, J shed 4 bases, and the junction held 6 bases outside the gene matches. This CDR3 region has 16 residues. Looked up from germline, CDR1 is LGHNA and CDR2 is YSLEER. This CDR3 is CASSQAPGQHNEKLFF. The CDR3 DNA reads as TGCGCCAGCAGCCAAGCCCCGGGACAGCATAATGAAAAACTGTTTTTT.

This clonotype showed up just a few times. V usage is TRBV20-1 and J usage is TRBJ2-5; D is possibly TRBD2 (6 bases). The CDR3 consists of 13 residues. Looked up from germline, CDR1 is DFQATT and CDR2 is SNEGSKA (reference sequence). Trimming stripped 6 bases from V and 5 bases from J, with 16 bases between. CDR3 in DNA: TGCAGTGCCGAATTCAGCGGGTCGGAGACCCAGTACTTC. Translated: CSAEFSGSETQYF.

This clonotype was seen more than once but under ten times. The CDR3 protein is CASSARGYNEQFF. The CDR3 bases are TGTGCCAGCAGCGCCCGGGGTTACAATGAGCAGTTCTTC. The V call is TRBV9, the J call TRBJ2-1; D might be TRBD2 (5 bases). CDR3 length: 13 amino acids. Germline lookup yields CDR1 SGDLS and CDR2 YYNGEE. Deletions cut 3 bases from V and 4 bases from J, with 8 bases between.

The chain employs TRBV2 and TRBJ1-5; no definite D call. V was trimmed by 7 bases and J by 1 base, leaving 14 bases between them. Germline V CDR1 and CDR2: SNHLY, FYNNEI. This CDR3 has 15 residues. CDR3 nucleotides: TGTGCCAGCAACCAAGGGTACAGCAGCAATCAGCCCCAGCATTTT. Translation: CASNQGYSSNQPQHF.

This clonotype was found many times. The chain employs TRBV7-9 and TRBJ1-1; no definite D call. V was pared by 5 bases and J by 6 bases, with 13 bases between. The CDR3 consists of 13 residues. Germline V gives CDR1 SEHNR, CDR2 FQNEAQ (reference sequence). Here the CDR3 DNA reads TGTGCCAGCAGCCCCGGGAGGATCGCTGAAGCTTTCTTT. Its translation is CASSPGRIAEAFF.

This clonotype was recorded a few times. The chain couples TRBV28 to TRBJ2-2, with TRBD2 identical over 12 bases. Germline V lookup: CDR1 MDHEN, CDR2 SYDVKM. Losses at the gene ends were 1 base for V and 6 bases for J; bases not matched to a gene: 3. The CDR3 covers 16 residues. CDR3 DNA sequence: TGTGCCAGCAGTTTATTCGGGACTAGCGGGTCCGGGGAGCTGTTTTTT. Protein product: CASSLFGTSGSGELFF.

CDR3 sequence: CASSLMRTFAHGYTF. In nucleotides, the CDR3 is TGTGCCAGCAGTTTAATGCGGACATTCGCCCATGGCTACACCTTC. The chain couples TRBV28 to TRBJ1-2; possible D gene TRBD1, 5 bases. This CDR3 comprises 15 residues. V lost 2 bases to trimming and J lost 6 bases, with 16 bases between them. Germline CDR1 and CDR2: MDHEN and SYDVKM.

There are many counts of this clonotype. The CDR3 here is CASSFGITSFSYEQYF. CDR3 DNA: TGTGCCAGCAGTTTTGGAATTACTAGCTTTTCCTACGAGCAGTACTTC. This chain uses TRBV27 with TRBJ2-7, with D maybe TRBD2 (6 bases). Trimming stripped 3 bases from V and 1 base from J, with 16 bases between. This CDR3 is 16 amino acids long. Germline values: CDR1 MNHEY, CDR2 SMNVEV (reference sequence).

J is TRBJ2-3 and V is TRBV6-2 or TRBV6-3; D unclear. Trimming stripped 2 bases from V and 0 bases from J, with 9 bases between. The CDR3 covers 15 residues. CDR1 MNHEY and CDR2 SVGEGT come from the germline V gene. CDR3 DNA: TGTGCCAGCAGTTACGAGGATATGAGCACAGATACGCAGTATTTT. Its protein is CASSYEDMSTDTQYF.

The table lists this clonotype with many counts. The rearrangement joins TRBV7-2 to TRBJ1-5; D unresolved. Looked up from germline, CDR1 is SGHTA and CDR2 is FQGNSA. V lost 2 bases and J 2 bases, leaving 10 bases between the germline ends. The CDR3 runs 15 residues. The CDR3 coding sequence is TGTGCCAGCAGCTTATCACCTTGGGGCAATCAGCCCCAGCATTTT. This translates into CASSLSPWGNQPQHF. Full variable domain (outside the CDR3, taken from reference TRBV7-2 and TRBJ1-5): GAGVSQSPSNKVTEKGKDVELRCDPISGHTALYWYRQSLGQGLEFLIYFQGNSAPDKSGLPSDRFSAERTGGSVSTLTIQRTQQEDSAVYLCASSLSPWGNQPQHFGDGTRLSIL.

This clonotype was found many times. The chain recombines TRBV6-5 with TRBJ1-5; D call uncertain. Germline V gives CDR1 MNHEY, CDR2 SVGAGI. Trimming removed 2 bases at V and 5 bases at J, with 7 bases between. This CDR3 contains 13 residues. The CDR3 region is CASSYPRDQPQHF. CDR3 nucleotides: TGTGCCAGCAGTTACCCCCGGGATCAGCCCCAGCATTTT.

The genes are TRBV21-1 and TRBJ2-7. TRBV21-1 is labeled a pseudogene. This CDR3 contains 14 residues. CDR3 region: CASSIKWAGVEQYV. CDR3 nucleotide sequence: TGTGCCAGCAGCATAAAGTGGGCAGGTGTCGAGCAGTACGTC.

This clonotype occurred many times. The rearrangement joins TRBV4-1 to TRBJ2-7, with 11 bases aligning to TRBD2. The CDR3 is 14 residues long. V shed 4 bases, J shed 2 bases, and the junction held 1 base outside the gene matches. Germline V lookup: CDR1 MGHRA, CDR2 YSYEKL. CDR3 protein: CASSRGLAAYEQYF. In DNA form, the CDR3 reads TGCGCCAGCAGCCGGGGACTAGCGGCCTACGAGCAGTACTTC.

A few counts support this clonotype. The CDR3 sequence: CASSYFHRDFSSYNEQFF. Written as DNA, the CDR3 is TGTGCCAGCAGCTACTTTCACCGGGACTTCAGCTCCTACAATGAGCAGTTCTTC. The V call is TRBV7-9, the J call TRBJ2-1, with D maybe TRBD2 (6 bases). Trimming shortened V by 4 bases and J by 0 bases, and 19 bases separated the two germline ends. The CDR3 length is 18 residues. Germline CDR1 SEHNR, CDR2 FQNEAQ (reference sequence). Filled out from reference TRBV7-9 and TRBJ2-1, the complete variable domain reads DTGVSQNPRHKITKRGQNVTFRCDPISEHNRLYWYRQTLGQGPEFLTYFQNEAQLEKSRLLSDRFSAERPKGSFSTLEIQRTEQGDSAMYLCASSYFHRDFSSYNEQFFGPGTRLTVL.

This clonotype showed up many times. The chain is built from TRBV5-1 and TRBJ2-7; D unclear. V lost 4 bases, J lost 0 bases, and 14 bases lay in between. The CDR3 contains 15 residues. Germline loops: CDR1 SGHRS, CDR2 YFSETQ. CDR3 in DNA: TGCGCCAGCAGCGTGAATAGCTGGAGCTCCTACGAGCAGTACTTC. As protein: CASSVNSWSSYEQYF.

This clonotype showed up many times. V is TRBV20-1 and J is TRBJ1-1; 9 bases map to TRBD1. Losses at the gene ends were 0 bases for V and 4 bases for J; bases not matched to a gene: 12. CDR1 is DFQATT and CDR2 is SNEGSKA in the germline V gene (reference sequence). The CDR3 totals 17 residues. For the CDR3, the DNA is TGCAGTGCTAGAGACTGGACAGGGGCAAGCTTTAGCACTGAAGCTTTCTTT. Translation: CSARDWTGASFSTEAFF.